What follows describes a single T cell receptor (beta chain). The CDR3 contains 14 residues. The germline V and J ends were trimmed by 1 base and 2 bases, with 4 bases remaining between them. The germline V gene encodes CDR1 SGHRS and CDR2 YFSETQ. The data originate from a study of cytomegalovirus exposure and HLA in healthy donors. The PCR made use of 60 Vbeta and 13 Jbeta primers. Sequenced by immunoSEQ multiplex PCR; TCRdb stores in-frame clones only, minus some. The data contain under 150,000 clones, about three quarters of them seen just once; the ten biggest clones take up 1.7%. V gene TRBV5-1 combines with J gene TRBJ2-6; D not resolved. The sample taken for sequencing was PBMCs. The source of this sequence is a woman between 25 and 40 years old in good health and CMV-seronegative. CDR3 residues: CASSLKPGANVLTF. CDR3 bases: TGCGCCAGCAGCTTGAAGCCTGGGGCCAACGTCCTGACTTTC.